These T cell receptor beta chains were read from a single sample in a study of shared clonotypes between healthy human individuals. Assay used: immunoSEQ multiplex PCR; TCRdb lists only in-frame clones, some missing. The repertoire has about 600,000 clones, 97% of them found once; the top ten carry roughly 0.05%. Sequencing input: naive CD4+ T cells sorted from blood. Receptors were obtained from a woman in her 30s in good health. The CDR3 runs from the conserved cysteine through the conserved F or W. D genes are given only for firm matches. Some rows mark clone size as missing; the rest say once, few, many or name a class of expanded clone.

abundance,d_gene,len,v_gene,j_gene,CDR3aa,CDR3nt
-,-,13,TRBV5-5,TRBJ2-7,CASSLRPGYEQYF,TGTGCCAGCAGCTTACGACCCGGCTACGAGCAGTACTTC
-,TRBD2,21,TRBV15,TRBJ2-4,CATSRDRPSGNIFGAKNIQYF,TGTGCCACCAGCAGAGATAGGCCTAGCGGGAATATTTTTGGGGCCAAAAACATTCAGTACTTC
-,TRBD2,14,TRBV18,TRBJ2-7,CASSPGTSINEQYF,TGTGCCAGCTCGCCCGGGACTAGTATCAACGAGCAGTACTTC
-,-,11,TRBV6-5,TRBJ2-1,CASKRVDEQFF,TGTGCCAGCAAGAGAGTGGATGAGCAGTTCTTC
-,-,13,TRBV28,TRBJ2-7,CASIGDSSYEQYF,TGTGCCAGCATTGGGGACTCGTCCTACGAGCAGTACTTC
-,TRBD2,15,TRBV25-1,TRBJ2-7,CASSAPLAGGEEQYF,TGTGCCAGCAGTGCCCCCCTAGCGGGAGGAGAAGAGCAGTACTTC
few,TRBD1,14,TRBV28,TRBJ1-2,CASSLWTGDYGYTF,TGTGCCAGCAGTTTGTGGACAGGGGATTATGGCTACACCTTC
-,TRBD1,15,TRBV6-6,TRBJ2-7,CASSKGDRDRYEQYF,TGTGCCAGCAGCAAAGGAGACAGGGATCGATACGAGCAGTACTTC
-,TRBD2,15,TRBV6-5,TRBJ2-7,CASSYSGTSIHEQYF,TGTGCCAGCAGTTACTCGGGGACTAGTATCCACGAGCAGTACTTC
-,-,12,TRBV2,TRBJ2-7,CASSAARYEQYF,TGTGCCAGCAGTGCGGCCCGCTACGAGCAGTACTTC
-,-,14,TRBV27,TRBJ2-1,CASSTIGVNSEQFF,TGTGCCAGCAGTACTATCGGGGTAAACAGTGAGCAGTTCTTC
-,TRBD1,14,TRBV19,TRBJ2-1,CASRDRGRTDEQFF,TGTGCCAGCCGGGACAGGGGGCGGACTGATGAGCAGTTCTTC
-,-,13,TRBV6-5,TRBJ2-7,CASSPLANYEQYF,TGTGCCAGCAGTCCCCTAGCGAACTACGAGCAGTACTTC
-,-,18,TRBV10-3,TRBJ1-5,CAISEQRGGGGPTQPQHF,TGTGCCATCAGTGAGCAAAGAGGTGGGGGAGGCCCTACGCAGCCCCAGCATTTT
-,TRBD2,15,TRBV6-6,TRBJ2-1,CASRQTSGRRNEQFF,TGTGCCAGCAGACAGACTAGCGGGAGAAGGAATGAGCAGTTCTTC
-,TRBD1,15,TRBV6-6,TRBJ1-3,CASSRGTGEGNTIYF,TGTGCCAGCAGTCGCGGGACAGGGGAAGGAAACACCATATATTTT
-,-,14,TRBV5-5,TRBJ2-7,CASSSAYATYEQYF,TGTGCCAGCAGCTCCGCCTATGCCACCTACGAGCAGTACTTC
-,-,15,TRBV2,TRBJ2-1,CASTRVVGGYNEQFF,TGTGCCAGCACCAGAGTCGTGGGAGGCTACAATGAGCAGTTCTTC
-,TRBD1,14,TRBV28,TRBJ1-6,CASSSGTVLSPLHF,TGTGCCAGCAGTTCCGGGACAGTTCTTTCACCCCTCCACTTT
-,TRBD2,18,TRBV4-1,TRBJ2-4,CASSQGEGPSLAKNIQYF,TGCGCCAGCAGCCAAGGGGAGGGCCCATCACTAGCCAAAAACATTCAGTACTTC
few,TRBD1,14,TRBV2,TRBJ1-5,CASSRQGANQPQHF,TGTGCCAGCAGTCGACAGGGGGCCAATCAGCCCCAGCATTTT
-,-,14,TRBV6-6,TRBJ2-7,CASSYLLESYEQYF,TGTGCCAGCAGTTACCTCCTCGAGTCCTACGAGCAGTACTTC
-,TRBD2,16,TRBV6-1,TRBJ2-1,CASSELGTSGYNEQFF,TGTGCCAGCAGTGAGCTCGGGACTAGCGGCTACAATGAGCAGTTCTTC
-,TRBD2,17,TRBV9,TRBJ2-7,CASSTGTSGRASYEQYF,TGTGCCAGCAGCACAGGGACTAGCGGGAGGGCTTCCTACGAGCAGTACTTC
-,TRBD2,15,TRBV11-1,TRBJ2-5,CASSRQTSTGETQYF,TGTGCCAGCAGCCGACAGACTAGCACGGGAGAGACCCAGTACTTC
-,-,16,TRBV11-2,TRBJ2-2,CASSSAGGWDTGELFF,TGTGCCAGCAGCTCGGCCGGTGGCTGGGACACCGGGGAGCTGTTTTTT
-,-,15,TRBV27,TRBJ1-5,CASSLYMGVRQPQHF,TGTGCCAGCAGTTTATATATGGGGGTTCGCCAGCCCCAGCATTTT
-,TRBD1,13,TRBV27,TRBJ2-1,CASSRQGVNEQFF,TGTGCCAGCAGTCGACAGGGGGTCAATGAGCAGTTCTTC
-,-,13,TRBV28,TRBJ1-5,CATQAGRGQPQHF,TGTGCCACCCAGGCAGGAAGGGGTCAGCCCCAGCATTTT
-,TRBD1,14,TRBV5-6,TRBJ1-6,CASSFTGGNSPLHF,TGTGCCAGCAGCTTTACAGGGGGCAATTCACCCCTCCACTTT
-,TRBD1,13,TRBV5-1,TRBJ1-4,CASSDRGNEKLFF,TGCGCCAGCAGCGACAGGGGAAATGAAAAACTGTTTTTT
-,-,15,TRBV11-2,TRBJ1-4,CASSLSSQGNEKLFF,TGTGCCAGCAGCTTATCAAGCCAGGGGAATGAAAAACTGTTTTTT